One sample yielded the 4 T cell receptor beta chains listed below, sequenced in a study of early T cells in non-severe SARS-CoV-2 infection. TCRdb called the 5' RACE reads again in MiXCR, with one record for every CDR3 protein. Of around 67,000 distinct CDR3 sequences listed, 10% to 15% are singletons. Material for sequencing was whole blood. The receptor set was obtained from an adult who was a healthcare worker with PCR-confirmed SARS-CoV-2 infection or an uninfected control (not recorded which).

The V gene is TRBV9, the J gene TRBJ2-2; D not certain. The CDR3 has 15 residues. Germline V gene lookup returns CDR1 SGDLS and CDR2 YYNGEE. Trimming took off 0 bases at V and 0 bases at J, with 6 bases between the two ends. The CDR3 DNA reads as TGTGCCAGCAGCGTAGAATCCGCGAACACCGGGGAGCTGTTTTTT. Protein: CASSVESANTGELFF.

V is TRBV4-1 and J is TRBJ1-2; no clear D. V was clipped by 0 bases and J by 8 bases, with 7 bases between them. Germline-derived CDR1 and CDR2 are MGHRA and YSYEKL. The CDR3 spans 12 residues. The CDR3 protein is CASSQELGGYTF. The CDR3 DNA reads TGCGCCAGCAGCCAAGAATTGGGAGGCTACACCTTC.

This clonotype was seen a handful of times. V usage is TRBV7-9 and J usage is TRBJ2-5; the match to TRBD2 covers 10 bases. This CDR3 contains 13 residues. The trim removed 4 bases at V and 5 bases at J, leaving 1 base unmatched. Germline V gives CDR1 SEHNR, CDR2 FQNEAQ (reference sequence). CDR3 in DNA: TGTGCCAGCAGCTCTAGCGGGAGTGAGACCCAGTACTTC. Residues: CASSSSGSETQYF.

This chain joins TRBV7-7 and TRBJ2-2; no reliable D call. Germline CDR1 is SSHAT and CDR2 is FNYEAQ (reference sequence). V was clipped by 0 bases and J by 4 bases, with 6 bases between them. The CDR3 totals 14 residues. CDR3 protein: CASSLARPTGELFF. DNA of the CDR3: TGTGCCAGCAGCTTAGCTAGGCCCACCGGGGAGCTGTTTTTT.